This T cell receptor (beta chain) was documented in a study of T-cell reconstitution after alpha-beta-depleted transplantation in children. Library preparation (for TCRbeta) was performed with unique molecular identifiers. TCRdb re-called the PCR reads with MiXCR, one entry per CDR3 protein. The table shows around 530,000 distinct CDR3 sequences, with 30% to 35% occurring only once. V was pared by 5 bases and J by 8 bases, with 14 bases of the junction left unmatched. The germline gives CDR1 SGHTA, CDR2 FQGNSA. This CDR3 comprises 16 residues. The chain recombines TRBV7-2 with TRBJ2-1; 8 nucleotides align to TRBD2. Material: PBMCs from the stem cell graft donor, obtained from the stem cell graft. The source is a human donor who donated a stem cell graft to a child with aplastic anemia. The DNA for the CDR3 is TGTGCCAGCAGCCCCGAATCTAGCGGGCGGGCGTATGAGCAGTTCTTC. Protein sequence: CASSPESSGRAYEQFF.